Below, 11 T cell receptor beta chains from the same sample are listed, as sequenced in a study of neurological immune-mediated disorders. TCRdb re-derived calls from the 5' RACE reads in MiXCR, one entry per CDR3 protein. The table has 65,000 to 90,000 distinct CDR3 sequences, 9% to 12% seen once. Sequencing used PBMCs. The receptors derive from a man aged 40-49 years in good health.

At least ten counts were recorded for this clonotype. The chain couples TRBV7-9 to TRBJ2-4, with unresolved D. V lost 3 bases to trimming and J lost 0 bases, with 9 bases between them. The V gene's germline CDR1 is SEHNR and CDR2 FQNEAQ (reference sequence). The CDR3 is 15 residues long. The CDR3 is CASSFYPLAKNIQYF. DNA of the CDR3: TGTGCCAGCAGCTTTTATCCCCTAGCCAAAAACATTCAGTACTTC.

Many counts were recorded for this clonotype. This chain uses TRBV20-1 with TRBJ2-3; no definite D call. Germline V CDR1 and CDR2: DFQATT, SNEGSKA (reference sequence). Trimming removed 5 bases from V and 3 bases from J, with 9 bases in between. CDR3 length equals 12 residues. The DNA for the CDR3 is TGCAGTGCTGATTCCTTGACAGATACGCAGTATTTT. Translated, it gives CSADSLTDTQYF.

This clonotype was found a few times. The chain employs TRBV7-2 and TRBJ2-1; 9 bases line up with TRBD1. Germline V gives CDR1 SGHTA, CDR2 FQGNSA. The CDR3 runs to 17 residues. V was clipped by 7 bases and J by 8 bases; unmatched bases: 18. CDR3 sequence: CASIPVLGTGKGHEQFF. CDR3 nucleotides: TGTGCCAGCATCCCAGTCCTGGGGACAGGGAAGGGGCATGAGCAGTTCTTC.

Many counts were recorded for this clonotype. The V call is TRBV5-1, the J call TRBJ2-3; 8 bases are shared with TRBD1. CDR3 length: 13 residues. V shed 0 bases and J 13 bases; nucleotides not matched to a gene: 7. Germline values: CDR1 SGHRS, CDR2 YFSETQ. CDR3 nucleotides: TGCGCCAGCAGCTTGGCCGTAGGACAGGGAGAGTATTTT. Protein product: CASSLAVGQGEYF.

This clonotype was recorded at least ten times. The rearrangement links TRBV7-3 to TRBJ2-1; D is unresolved. This CDR3 is built from 14 residues. Germline lookup yields CDR1 SGHTA and CDR2 FQGTGA. Trimming stripped 8 bases from V and 7 bases from J, with 18 bases between. CDR3 nucleotides: TGTGCCAGCCCTCTCCAGGAGAGTGAGAATGAGCAGTTCTTC. Residues: CASPLQESENEQFF.

This clonotype has a count of ten or more. The chain is built from TRBV5-4 and TRBJ1-1; D remains unclear. CDR1 is SGHNT, CDR2 YYREEE, per germline (reference sequence). The V gene lost 4 bases and the J gene lost 1 base, with 11 bases spanning the gap. This CDR3 has 14 amino acids. The DNA for the CDR3 is TGTGCCAGCAGCCGGACGGTGGCGAACACTGAAGCTTTCTTT. Residues: CASSRTVANTEAFF.

This clonotype has a count of ten or more. This chain connects TRBV2 to TRBJ2-5; 7 bases map to TRBD1. V dropped 5 bases and J dropped 5; count of bases not matched to a gene: 5. CDR1 and CDR2 (germline): SNHLY, FYNNEI. The CDR3 is 13 residues long. The chain's CDR3 is CASSTGVYETQYF. CDR3 nucleotides: TGTGCCAGCAGTACAGGGGTATATGAGACCCAGTACTTC.

This clonotype came up many times. The chain carries TRBV6-5 and TRBJ1-5; TRBD1 might be the D (5 bases). CDR3 length: 15 residues. Germline V gives CDR1 MNHEY, CDR2 SVGAGI. Trimming left V 5 bases short and J 3 bases short, with 14 bases between. CDR3 protein: CASSPGAAYNQPQHF. CDR3 nucleotides: TGTGCCAGCAGTCCTGGGGCGGCTTACAATCAGCCCCAGCATTTT.

This clonotype was picked up many times. This rearrangement joins TRBV3-1 to TRBJ2-7; D uncertain. Germline lookup yields CDR1 LGHDT and CDR2 YNNKEL (reference sequence). The CDR3 runs to 13 residues. V lost 0 bases and J lost 5, with 8 bases in between. CDR3 DNA sequence: TGTGCCAGCAGCCAAGATCTCCGTCACGAGCAGTACTTC. Its protein product is CASSQDLRHEQYF.

This clonotype was seen ten or more times. The chain uses TRBV2 and TRBJ2-5; 9 bases map to TRBD1. Germline V gives CDR1 SNHLY, CDR2 FYNNEI. V was clipped by 4 bases and J by 4 bases; unmatched bases: 4. CDR3 length equals 14 residues. The CDR3 spells CASSGGQGRETQYF. Written as DNA, the CDR3 is TGTGCCAGCAGTGGGGGACAGGGTCGAGAGACCCAGTACTTC.

This clonotype has ten or more counts. CDR3 loop: CATSGGSGTSGPTDTQYF. DNA for the CDR3: TGTGCCACCAGTGGGGGCTCCGGGACTAGCGGACCCACAGATACGCAGTATTTT. V is TRBV24-1 and J is TRBJ2-3, with 11 bases matching TRBD2. Trimming cost V 5 bases and J 2 bases; bases outside gene matches: 11. Germline loops: CDR1 KGHDR, CDR2 SFDVKD. This CDR3 is 18 amino acids long.